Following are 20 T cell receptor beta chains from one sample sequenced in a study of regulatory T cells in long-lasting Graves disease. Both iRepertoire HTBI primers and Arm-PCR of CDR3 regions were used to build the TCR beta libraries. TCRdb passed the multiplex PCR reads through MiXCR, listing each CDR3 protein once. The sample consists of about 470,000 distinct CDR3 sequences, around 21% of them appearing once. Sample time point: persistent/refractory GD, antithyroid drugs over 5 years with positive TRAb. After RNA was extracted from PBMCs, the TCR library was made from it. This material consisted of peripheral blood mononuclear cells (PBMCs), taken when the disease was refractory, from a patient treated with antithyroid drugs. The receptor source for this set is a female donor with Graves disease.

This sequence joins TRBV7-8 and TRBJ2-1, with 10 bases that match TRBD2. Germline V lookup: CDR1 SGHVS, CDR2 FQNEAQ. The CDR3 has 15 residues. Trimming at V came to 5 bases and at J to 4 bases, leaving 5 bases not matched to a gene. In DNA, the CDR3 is TGTGCCAGCAGCAAGACTAGCGGGTTTTACAATGAGCAGTTCTTC. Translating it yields CASSKTSGFYNEQFF.

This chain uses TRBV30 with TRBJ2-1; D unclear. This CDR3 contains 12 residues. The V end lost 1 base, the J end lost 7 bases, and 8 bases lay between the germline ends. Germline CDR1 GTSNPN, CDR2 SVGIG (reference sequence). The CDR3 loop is CAWSGLSNEQFF. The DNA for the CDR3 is TGTGCCTGGAGTGGGCTTTCTAATGAGCAGTTCTTC. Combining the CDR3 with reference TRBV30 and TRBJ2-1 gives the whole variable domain SQTIHQWPATLVQPVGSPLSLECTVEGTSNPNLYWYRQAAGRGLQLLFYSVGIGQISSEVPQNLSASRPQDRQFILSSKKLLLSDSGFYLCAWSGLSNEQFFGPGTRLTVL.

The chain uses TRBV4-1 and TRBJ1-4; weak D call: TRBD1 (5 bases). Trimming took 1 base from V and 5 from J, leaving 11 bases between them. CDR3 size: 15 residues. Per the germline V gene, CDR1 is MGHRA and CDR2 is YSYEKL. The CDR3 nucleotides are TGCGCCAGCAGCCAAGCCGGGACGGGGAATGAAAAACTGTTTTTT. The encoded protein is CASSQAGTGNEKLFF.

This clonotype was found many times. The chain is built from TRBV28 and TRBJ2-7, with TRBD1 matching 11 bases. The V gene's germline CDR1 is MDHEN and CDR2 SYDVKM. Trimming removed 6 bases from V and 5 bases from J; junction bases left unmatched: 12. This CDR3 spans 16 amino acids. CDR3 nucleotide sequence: TGTGCCAGCAGCTACCGGGACAGGGGGAAAGTTGACGAGCAGTACTTC. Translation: CASSYRDRGKVDEQYF.

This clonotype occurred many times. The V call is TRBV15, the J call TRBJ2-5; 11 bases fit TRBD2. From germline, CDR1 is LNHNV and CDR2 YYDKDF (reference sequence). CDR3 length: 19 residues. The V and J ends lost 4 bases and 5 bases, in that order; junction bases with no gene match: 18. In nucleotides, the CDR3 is TGTGCCACCAGCAACCCCGGGACTAGCGGATATATTGTGGGGGAGACCCAGTACTTC. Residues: CATSNPGTSGYIVGETQYF.

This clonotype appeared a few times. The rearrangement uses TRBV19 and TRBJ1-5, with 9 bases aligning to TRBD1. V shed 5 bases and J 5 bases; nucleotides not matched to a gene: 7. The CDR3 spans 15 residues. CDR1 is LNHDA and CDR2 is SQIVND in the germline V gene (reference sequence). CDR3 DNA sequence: TGTGCCAGTAGTCAACAGGGGGCGGGCCATCAGCCCCAGCATTTT. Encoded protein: CASSQQGAGHQPQHF.

The CDR3, as DNA: TGTGCCAGCTCCCAGCTGAGAGAGAACACTGAAGCTTTCTTT. It is translated as CASSQLRENTEAFF. V usage is TRBV18 and J usage is TRBJ1-1, with D unresolved. V was pared by 6 bases and J by 1 base, with 12 bases between. Looked up from germline, CDR1 is KGHSH and CDR2 is LQKENI. The CDR3 is 14 amino acids.

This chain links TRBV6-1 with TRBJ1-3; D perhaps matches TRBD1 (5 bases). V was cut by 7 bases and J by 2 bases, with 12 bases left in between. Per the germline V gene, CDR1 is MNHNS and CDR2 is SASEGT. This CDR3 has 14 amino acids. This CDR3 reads CASTSLGAGNTIYF. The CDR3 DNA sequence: TGTGCCAGCACATCCCTAGGGGCTGGAAACACCATATATTTT.

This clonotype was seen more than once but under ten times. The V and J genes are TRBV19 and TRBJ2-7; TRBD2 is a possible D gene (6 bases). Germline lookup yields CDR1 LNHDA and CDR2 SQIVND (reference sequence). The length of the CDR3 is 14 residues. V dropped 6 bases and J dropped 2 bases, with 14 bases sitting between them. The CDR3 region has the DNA TGTGCCAGTAGCTCGGGACTGGGGACCTACGAGCAGTACTTC. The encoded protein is CASSSGLGTYEQYF. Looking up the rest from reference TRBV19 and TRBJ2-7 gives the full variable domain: DGGITQSPKYLFRKEGQNVTLSCEQNLNHDAMYWYRQDPGQGLRLIYYSQIVNDFQKGDIAEGYSVSREKKESFPLTVTSAQKNPTAFYLCASSSGLGTYEQYFGPGTRLTVT.

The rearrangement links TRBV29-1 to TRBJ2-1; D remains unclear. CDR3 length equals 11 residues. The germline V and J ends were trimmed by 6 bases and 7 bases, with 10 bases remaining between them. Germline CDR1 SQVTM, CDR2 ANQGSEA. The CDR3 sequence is CSVGRVNEQFF. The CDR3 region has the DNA TGCAGCGTAGGTCGGGTAAATGAGCAGTTCTTC.

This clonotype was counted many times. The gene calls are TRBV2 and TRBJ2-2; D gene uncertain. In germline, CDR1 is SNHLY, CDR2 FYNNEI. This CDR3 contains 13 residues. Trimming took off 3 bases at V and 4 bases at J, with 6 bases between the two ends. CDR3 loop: CASSDSTTGELFF. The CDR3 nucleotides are TGTGCCAGCAGTGATAGCACCACCGGGGAGCTGTTTTTT.

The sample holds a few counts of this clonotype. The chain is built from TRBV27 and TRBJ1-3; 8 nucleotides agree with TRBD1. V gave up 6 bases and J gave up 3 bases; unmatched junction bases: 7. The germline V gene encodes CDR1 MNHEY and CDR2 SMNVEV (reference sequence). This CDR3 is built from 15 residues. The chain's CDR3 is CASSKRTGHGNTIYF. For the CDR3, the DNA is TGTGCCAGCAGCAAAAGGACAGGGCATGGAAACACCATATATTTT.

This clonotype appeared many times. The CDR3 DNA reads TGTGCCTGGAGTGTGGGCAGGGGGAATTCACCCCTCCACTTT. Translating gives CAWSVGRGNSPLHF. The chain is built from TRBV30 and TRBJ1-6, with 7 bases aligning to TRBD1. V lost 0 bases and J lost 7; bases outside the gene matches: 3. The germline V gene has CDR1 GTSNPN and CDR2 SVGIG (reference sequence). The CDR3 loop spans 14 amino acids.

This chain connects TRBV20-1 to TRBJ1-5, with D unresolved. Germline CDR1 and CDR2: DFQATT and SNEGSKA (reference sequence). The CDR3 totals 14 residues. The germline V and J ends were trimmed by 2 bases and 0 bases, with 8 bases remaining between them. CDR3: CSARPRGSNQPQHF. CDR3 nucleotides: TGCAGTGCTAGACCCCGGGGTAGCAATCAGCCCCAGCATTTT.

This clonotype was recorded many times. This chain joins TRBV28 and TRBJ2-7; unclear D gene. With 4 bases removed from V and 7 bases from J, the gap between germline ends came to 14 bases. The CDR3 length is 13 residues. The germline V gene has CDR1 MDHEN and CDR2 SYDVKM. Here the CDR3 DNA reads TGTGCCAGCAGTTCGTCCATGAAATGGGAGCAGTACTTC. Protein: CASSSSMKWEQYF. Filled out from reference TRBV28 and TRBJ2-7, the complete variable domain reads DVKVTQSSRYLVKRTGEKVFLECVQDMDHENMFWYRQDPGLGLRLIYFSYDVKMKEKGDIPEGYSVSREKKERFSLILESASTNQTSMYLCASSSSMKWEQYFGPGTRLTVT.

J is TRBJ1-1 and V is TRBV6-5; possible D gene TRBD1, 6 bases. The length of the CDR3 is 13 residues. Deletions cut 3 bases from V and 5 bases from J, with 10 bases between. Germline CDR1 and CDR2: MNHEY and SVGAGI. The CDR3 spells CASSYTRGTEAFF. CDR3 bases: TGTGCCAGCAGTTATACCAGGGGAACTGAAGCTTTCTTT.

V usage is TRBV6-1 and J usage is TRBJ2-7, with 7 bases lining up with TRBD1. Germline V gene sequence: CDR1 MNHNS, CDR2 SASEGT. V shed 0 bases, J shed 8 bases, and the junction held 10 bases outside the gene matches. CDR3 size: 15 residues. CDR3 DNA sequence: TGTGCCAGCAGTGAAGCGGGGACAGCTCCCCTTAAGCAGTACTTC. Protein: CASSEAGTAPLKQYF.

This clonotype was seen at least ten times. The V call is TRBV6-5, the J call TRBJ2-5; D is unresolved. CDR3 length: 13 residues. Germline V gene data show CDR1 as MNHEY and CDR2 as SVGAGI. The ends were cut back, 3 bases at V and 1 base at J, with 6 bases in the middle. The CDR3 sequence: CASSYYGQETQYF. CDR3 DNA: TGTGCCAGCAGTTATTACGGCCAAGAGACCCAGTACTTC.

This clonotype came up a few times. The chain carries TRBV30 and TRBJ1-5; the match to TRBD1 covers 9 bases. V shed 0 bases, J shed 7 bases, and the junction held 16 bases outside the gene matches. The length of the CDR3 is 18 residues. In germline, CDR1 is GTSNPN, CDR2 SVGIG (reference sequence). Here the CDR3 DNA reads TGTGCCTGGAGTGTCAAGACTCAACCGGGACAGGGACGCCAGCCCCAGCATTTT. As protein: CAWSVKTQPGQGRQPQHF. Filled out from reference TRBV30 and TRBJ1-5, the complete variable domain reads SQTIHQWPATLVQPVGSPLSLECTVEGTSNPNLYWYRQAAGRGLQLLFYSVGIGQISSEVPQNLSASRPQDRQFILSSKKLLLSDSGFYLCAWSVKTQPGQGRQPQHFGDGTRLSIL.

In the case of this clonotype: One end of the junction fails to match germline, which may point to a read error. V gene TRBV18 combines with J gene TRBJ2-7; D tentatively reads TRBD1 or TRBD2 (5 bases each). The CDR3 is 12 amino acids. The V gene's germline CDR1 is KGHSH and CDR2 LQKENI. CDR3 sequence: CASSPGTLEQHF. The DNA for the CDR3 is TGTGCCAGCTCACCAGGGACCCTCGAGCAGCACTTC.